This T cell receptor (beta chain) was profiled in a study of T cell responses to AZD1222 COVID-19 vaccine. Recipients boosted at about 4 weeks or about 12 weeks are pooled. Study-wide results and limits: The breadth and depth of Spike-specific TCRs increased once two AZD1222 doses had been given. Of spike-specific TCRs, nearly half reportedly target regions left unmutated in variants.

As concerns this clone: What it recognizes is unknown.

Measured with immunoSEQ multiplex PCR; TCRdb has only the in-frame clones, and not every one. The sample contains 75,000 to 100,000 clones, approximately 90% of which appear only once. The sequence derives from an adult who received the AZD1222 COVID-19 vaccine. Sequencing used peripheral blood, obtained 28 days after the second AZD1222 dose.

CDR3 region: CASSPQHRGGYGYTF. DNA of the CDR3: TGTGCCAGCAGCCCGCAGCACCGGGGAGGGTATGGCTACACCTTC. The genes are TRBV3-1 (or the pseudogene TRBV3-2) and TRBJ1-2; no reliable D call. Trimming took off 4 bases at V and 5 bases at J, with 17 bases between the two ends. This CDR3 spans 15 amino acids. Germline-derived CDR1 and CDR2 are LGHDT and YNNKEL (reference sequence).